The clone carrying this TCR beta chain has only one observation. This sample stems from a study of OX40 agonist ivuxolimab in advanced cancers. This table comes from immunoSEQ multiplex PCR, and its TCRdb copy is limited to in-frame clones, with some not included. The sample lists about 52,000 clones; approximately 91% were seen once. Autoimmune disease history or systemic immunosuppression led to patients being barred. Per the germline V gene, CDR1 is MNHEY and CDR2 is SVGAGI. The CDR3 length is 14 residues. With 4 bases clipped from V and 4 bases from J, the junction kept 6 bases outside the gene matches.

This TCR was recovered from an adult with an advanced solid tumor such as melanoma, head and neck, liver or kidney cancer. V and J are TRBV6-5 and TRBJ2-7; 8 bases are shared with TRBD1. The source material was CD4+ or CD8+ T cells sorted from blood, sampled in a trial of the OX40 agonist ivuxolimab. As DNA, the CDR3 is TGTGCCAGCAGTTCCCCGGACAGGGCTTACGAGCAGTACTTC. Translating it yields CASSSPDRAYEQYF.